This T cell receptor (beta chain) was observed in a study of beta chain features in type 1 diabetes. As for the study in general: Sorted cells numbering around 110,000,000 were examined across all samples. Study outcomes and limitations: When Type 1 diabetes patients were examined, their TCRB CDR3s proved moderately but significantly shorter in all four CD4+ subsets.

V gave up 5 bases and J gave up 2 bases; unmatched junction bases: 6. The CDR3 loop spans 15 amino acids. Germline V gene data show CDR1 as MDHEN and CDR2 as SYDVKM. This clone turned up a few times. Its target is not known. The whole isolated RNA underwent reverse transcription, so sequencing captured expressed TCRB transcripts. Sequenced by immunoSEQ multiplex PCR; TCRdb stores in-frame clones only, minus some. The top ten clones hold about 0.5% of a sample with about 170,000 clones, less than 10% of them seen once. The specimen sequenced was central memory CD4+ T cells from blood. The gene calls are TRBV28 and TRBJ2-1, with 7 bases lining up with TRBD2. This sequence was found in a man in his late teens or twenties with type 1 diabetes. CDR3 region: CASSTHGLAYNEQFF. The CDR3 bases are TGTGCCAGCAGTACCCATGGACTAGCCTACAATGAGCAGTTCTTC.